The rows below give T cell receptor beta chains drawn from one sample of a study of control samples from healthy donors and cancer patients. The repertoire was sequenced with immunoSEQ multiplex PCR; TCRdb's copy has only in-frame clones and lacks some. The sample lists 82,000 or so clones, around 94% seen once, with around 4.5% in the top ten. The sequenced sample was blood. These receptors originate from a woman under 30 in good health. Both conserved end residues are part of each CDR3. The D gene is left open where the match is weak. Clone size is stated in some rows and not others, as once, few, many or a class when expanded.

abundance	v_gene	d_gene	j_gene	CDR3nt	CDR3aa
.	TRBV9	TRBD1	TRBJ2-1	TGTGCCAGCAGCGTAGGACAGGGCAGTGAGCAGTTCTTC	CASSVGQGSEQFF
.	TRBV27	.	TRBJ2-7	TGTGCCAGCAGTTTTCAGAACTCCTACGAGCAGTACTTC	CASSFQNSYEQYF
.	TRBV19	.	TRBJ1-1	TGTGCCAGTAGTAACCGACAAGGGACAAAAGAAAACACTGAAGCTTTCTTT	CASSNRQGTKENTEAFF
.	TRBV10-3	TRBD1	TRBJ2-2	TGTGCCATCAGGACAGGGGTGGACACCGGGGAGCTGTTTTTT	CAIRTGVDTGELFF
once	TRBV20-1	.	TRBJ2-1	TGCAGTGCTAGTATGGGGGGCTACAATGAGCAGTTCTTC	CSASMGGYNEQFF
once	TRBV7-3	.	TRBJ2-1	TGTGCCAGCAGCCAAACCCCGGACGGTTACAATGAGCAGTTCTTC	CASSQTPDGYNEQFF
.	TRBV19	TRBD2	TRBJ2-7	TGTGCCAGTAGCGACCCGGGGGGGGACGAGCAGTACTTC	CASSDPGGDEQYF
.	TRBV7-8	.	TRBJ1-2	TGTGCCAGCAGCTCCCGGGGAGGGCACGATGGCTACACCTTC	CASSSRGGHDGYTF
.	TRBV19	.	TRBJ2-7	TGTGCCAGTAGTATAGTGGGCGGGTCCAGAGAGCAGTACTTC	CASSIVGGSREQYF
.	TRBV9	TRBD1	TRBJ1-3	TGTGCCAGCACCACCGGGACAGGGGATACCATATATTTT	CASTTGTGDTIYF
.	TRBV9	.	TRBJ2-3	TGTGCCAGCAGCGTAGATGCGTGGGACACAGATACGCAGTATTTT	CASSVDAWDTDTQYF
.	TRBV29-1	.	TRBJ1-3	TGCAGCGTTGCAGGCGGGGCGGGAAACACCATATATTTT	CSVAGGAGNTIYF
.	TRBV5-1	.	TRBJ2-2	TGCGCCAGCAGCTTGTCCGGGACCGGGGAGCTGTTTTTT	CASSLSGTGELFF
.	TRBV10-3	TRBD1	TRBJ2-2	TGTGCCACGGCGGACAGGGGTAACACCGGGGAGCTGTTTTTT	CATADRGNTGELFF
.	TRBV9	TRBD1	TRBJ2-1	TGTGCCAGCAGCGTATCCTTCAGGGGGACCTACAATGAGCAGTTCTTC	CASSVSFRGTYNEQFF
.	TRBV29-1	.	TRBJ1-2	TGCAGCGCCGAAAGTGGGAAAGGCTACACCTTC	CSAESGKGYTF
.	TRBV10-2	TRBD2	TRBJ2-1	TGCGCCAGCAGATCGGGAGGGCTTAGGTACAATGAGCAGTTCTTC	CASRSGGLRYNEQFF
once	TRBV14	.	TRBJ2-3	TGTGCCAGTACCCATTGGGGTTCAGATACGCAGTATTTT	CASTHWGSDTQYF